This T cell receptor (beta chain) is drawn from a study of T-cell reconstitution after alpha-beta-depleted transplantation in children. A few counts support this clonotype. Unmatched junction bases numbered 4, after V lost 5 bases and J lost 3 bases. This CDR3 spans 13 amino acids. For TCRbeta, the library was prepared with unique molecular identifiers. TCRdb ran MiXCR on the PCR reads and lists one entry per CDR3 protein. The sample holds about 540,000 distinct CDR3 sequences; around 16% are singletons and the top ten take about 3.1%. The receptor was isolated from a human donor who donated a stem cell graft to a child with acute lymphoblastic leukemia. The sample consisted of PBMCs from the stem cell graft donor, taken from the stem cell graft. The rearrangement uses TRBV12-3 or TRBV12-4 and TRBJ2-7; 7 bases are shared with TRBD1. The CDR3 protein is CASSADRDYEQYF. Here the CDR3 DNA reads TGTGCCAGCAGTGCAGACAGGGACTACGAGCAGTACTTC.